What follows describes a single T cell receptor beta chain. The antigen is undetermined. Sequencing used immunoSEQ version 4 in survey mode. The data were produced by immunoSEQ multiplex PCR, yet TCRdb's version contains in-frame clones alone and is incomplete. This table holds fewer than 20,000 clones, 75% to 85% found once. This sample stems from a study of persistence of HIV-infected CD4 T cells. About the research overall: Two participants gave one leukapheresis sample; others gave up to roughly 180 mL blood repeatedly.

Cells were stimulated with CMV-infected fibroblast lysates at around 9.1 ug/mL. Responding CD4+ T cells were sorted by upregulation of both CD40 ligand and CD69. Germline values: CDR1 SGHTA, CDR2 FQGNSA. There are 15 residues in the CDR3. Deletions cut 0 bases from V and 0 bases from J, with 9 bases between. V and J are TRBV7-2 and TRBJ2-7; possible D gene TRBD1, 5 bases. The receptor's source is an adult man with HIV who was CMV-seropositive. Sample: CD4+ T cells sorted from PBMCs after approximately 19-hour stimulation, taken from a patient who received antiretroviral therapy. The DNA for the CDR3 is TGTGCCAGCAGCTTAGCGGGGCTGAGCTCCTACGAGCAGTACTTC. Protein sequence: CASSLAGLSSYEQYF.